This TCR beta chain was identified during a study of CD8 T cells in Susac syndrome. Across the study: Each patient with Susac syndrome, at the time of blood draw, was therapy-naive, on corticosteroids, or on intravenous immunoglobulin alone.

RNA, at about 0.45 to 1 ug, was reverse transcribed with random hexamers. TCRdb re-derived calls from the immunoSEQ multiplex PCR reads in MiXCR, one entry per CDR3 protein. The sample lists about 190,000 distinct CDR3 sequences, approximately 95% occurring once. TEMRA cells were FACS-enriched, with CD8+ and CD4+ T cells isolated negatively. The germline V gene encodes CDR1 GTSNPN and CDR2 SVGIG (reference sequence). CDR3 size: 17 residues. V was shortened by 0 bases and J by 1 base, with 15 bases between the two germline ends. Sequences were obtained from CD4+ T cells from PBMCs. The gene calls are TRBV30 and TRBJ2-2; D might be TRBD1 (6 bases). The receptor was derived from a human donor with Susac syndrome. The CDR3 sequence: CAWSVLFTGLNTGELFF. Written as DNA, the CDR3 is TGTGCCTGGAGTGTACTCTTTACAGGGTTGAACACCGGGGAGCTGTTTTTT.